This T cell receptor beta chain was recovered during a study of blood T cells in healthy people across ages. A second 7 to 11 cycle PCR used barcoded and J-beta primers. Via MiXCR, TCRdb re-called the 5' RACE reads, giving one row per CDR3 protein. The table includes about 810,000 distinct CDR3 sequences, 30% to 45% detected once. Note on this clonotype: Germline is not matched at one junction end, which may reflect a read error.

The CDR3 extends over 13 amino acids. Germline CDR1 SSHAT, CDR2 FNYEAQ (reference sequence). This clonotype was obtained from a man younger than 35 in good health. The gene calls are TRBV7-7 and TRBJ2-7, with D possibly matching TRBD2 (5 bases). Sequenced sample: blood. The CDR3 coding sequence is TGTGCTAGCAGCTTAGCGCAGGACTACGAGCAGTACTTC. Protein: CASSLAQDYEQYF.